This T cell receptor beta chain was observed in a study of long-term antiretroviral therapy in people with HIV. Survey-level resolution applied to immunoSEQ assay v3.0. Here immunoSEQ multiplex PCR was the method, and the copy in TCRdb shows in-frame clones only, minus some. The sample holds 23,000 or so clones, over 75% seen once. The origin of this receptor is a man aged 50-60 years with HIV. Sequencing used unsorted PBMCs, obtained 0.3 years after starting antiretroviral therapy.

CDR3 in DNA: TGTGCCAGCAGTGAATGGCTAGGACAGGGCCAAGAGACCCAGTACTTC. Its protein product is CASSEWLGQGQETQYF. The chain is built from TRBV2 and TRBJ2-5; TRBD1 aligns across 8 bases. V lost 2 bases, J lost 1 base, and 6 bases stayed unmatched. The length of the CDR3 is 16 residues. The germline gives CDR1 SNHLY, CDR2 FYNNEI.